This TCR beta chain was captured by sequencing in a study of graft-versus-host responses after intestinal transplantation. Study information: Tacrolimus plus steroids were given to all recipients for about 3 years, preceded by anti-thymocyte globulin induction. Study findings and constraints: HvG clone declines early post-transplant were associated with peak circulating GvH levels.

The repertoire was sequenced with immunoSEQ multiplex PCR; TCRdb's copy has only in-frame clones and lacks some. The table shows over 80,000 clones, with 91% occurring only once. Concerning this clone: Antigen: not known.

The V segment lost 11 bases and the J segment 4 bases; nucleotides outside the gene matches: 8. The CDR3 covers 13 residues. In germline, CDR1 is MNHNS, CDR2 SASEGT. The chain is built from TRBV6-1 and TRBJ2-3; 8 nucleotides line up with TRBD2. The source of this sequence is a human donor who was the organ donor for an intestinal transplant. This material consisted of unstimulated CD4+ T cells sorted from spleen or lymph node cells, taken before transplant. CDR3 bases: TGTGCCGCCGGGGGGGGTCGGGCAGATACGCAGTATTTT. It specifies CAAGGGRADTQYF.